The 25 T cell receptor beta chains reported below all come from one sample, sequenced in a study of immunodeficiency. Assay: immunoSEQ multiplex PCR; the TCRdb copy retains only in-frame clones and omits some. The data contain 2,300 or so clones, around 90% of them singletons. These receptors' targets are unknown. Overall study findings and caveats: In CD4+ T cells, patient V-J pairing and entropy resembled controls.

The sequencing sample was made of CD4+ T cells from blood. The origin of the receptors is a girl under 18 with POLD1 deficiency.

The V gene is TRBV24-1, the J gene TRBJ2-7; tentative D call: TRBD1 (5 bases). V lost 5 bases and J 5 bases, leaving 15 bases between the germline ends. In germline, CDR1 is KGHDR, CDR2 SFDVKD. This CDR3 comprises 14 residues. The CDR3 spells CATSGAGIVDEQYF. The CDR3 bases are TGTGCCACCAGTGGGGCAGGGATCGTAGACGAGCAGTACTTC.

The chain recombines TRBV19 with TRBJ1-2; 9 bases fit TRBD1. With V trimmed by 6 bases and J by 2 bases, 7 bases remained unmatched. Germline V gene lookup returns CDR1 LNHDA and CDR2 SQIVND (reference sequence). The CDR3 consists of 15 residues. The CDR3 coding sequence is TGTGCCAGTAGGGGAAGAGGACAGGGGAACTATGGCTACACCTTC. This gives the protein CASRGRGQGNYGYTF.

V and J are TRBV20-1 and TRBJ1-2; 9 bases match TRBD1. This CDR3 contains 14 residues. The ends lost 3 bases at V and 8 bases at J; junction bases unmatched: 10. CDR1 and CDR2 (germline): DFQATT, SNEGSKA (reference sequence). The CDR3 reads CSASVPAGQGGYTF. In DNA, the CDR3 is TGCAGTGCTAGTGTCCCCGCGGGACAGGGAGGCTACACCTTC.

The rearrangement joins TRBV29-1 to TRBJ2-1; 9 nucleotides agree with TRBD1. In germline, CDR1 is SQVTM, CDR2 ANQGSEA. This CDR3 comprises 13 residues. V lost 7 bases, J lost 6 bases, and 7 bases stayed unmatched. This chain's CDR3 is CSAYRGRVNEQFF. The CDR3, as DNA: TGCAGCGCTTACAGGGGGCGAGTCAATGAGCAGTTCTTC.

This chain joins TRBV27 and TRBJ2-3, with TRBD1 matching over 9 bases. J lost 4 bases, V lost 1 base, and 6 bases had no gene match. The length of the CDR3 is 16 residues. CDR1 MNHEY and CDR2 SMNVEV come from the germline V gene (reference sequence). The CDR3 DNA follows: TGTGCCAGCAGTTTATTAGGGACAGGGACCGCAGATACGCAGTATTTT. Protein product: CASSLLGTGTADTQYF.

This chain links TRBV6-5 with TRBJ2-2, with D unclear. Germline assignment: CDR1 MNHEY and CDR2 SVGAGI. V was shortened by 3 bases and J by 0 bases, with 11 bases between the two germline ends. This CDR3 is 16 amino acids long. The CDR3, as DNA: TGTGCCAGCAGTTATGCCACATTTTCGAACACCGGGGAGCTGTTTTTT. The encoded protein is CASSYATFSNTGELFF.

This clone was detected only once. The chain recombines TRBV4-1 with TRBJ2-7, with TRBD1 matching 9 bases. V trimming: 1 base; J trimming: 7 bases; junction bases outside the gene matches: 8. This CDR3 has 15 amino acids. In germline, CDR1 is MGHRA, CDR2 YSYEKL. The CDR3 loop reads CASSQATGGLGEQYF. The DNA for the CDR3 is TGCGCCAGCAGCCAAGCGACAGGGGGTCTGGGAGAGCAGTACTTC.

The chain employs TRBV6-6 and TRBJ1-1; D gene unclear. V lost 0 bases and J 7 bases, leaving 9 bases between the germline ends. Germline V CDR1 and CDR2: MNHNY, SVGAGI (reference sequence). There are 13 residues in the CDR3. The chain's CDR3 is CASSYSEGGEAFF. DNA for the CDR3: TGTGCCAGCAGTTACTCGGAGGGTGGTGAAGCTTTCTTT.

The chain carries TRBV7-9 and TRBJ1-5; D possibly corresponds to TRBD1 (6 bases). The germline V and J ends were trimmed by 5 bases and 3 bases, with 11 bases remaining between them. The germline CDR1 and CDR2 sequences are SEHNR and FQNEAQ (reference sequence). CDR3 length: 14 residues. CDR3 protein: CASSPQGTNQPQHF. CDR3 DNA sequence: TGTGCCAGCAGCCCACAGGGTACCAATCAGCCCCAGCATTTT. Variable domain in full (rest from reference TRBV7-9 and TRBJ1-5): DTGVSQNPRHKITKRGQNVTFRCDPISEHNRLYWYRQTLGQGPEFLTYFQNEAQLEKSRLLSDRFSAERPKGSFSTLEIQRTEQGDSAMYLCASSPQGTNQPQHFGDGTRLSIL.

The rearrangement uses TRBV27 and TRBJ1-2; D is undetermined. The CDR3 is made up of 15 amino acids. Deletions cut 5 bases from V and 10 bases from J, with 23 bases between. Germline V gene data show CDR1 as MNHEY and CDR2 as SMNVEV (reference sequence). The CDR3 bases are TGTGCCAGCAGTCCCCACCCACTTGTACCGCCTTCCTACACCTTC. Translated, it gives CASSPHPLVPPSYTF.

V and J are TRBV15 and TRBJ1-2; possibly TRBD1 for D (6 bases). Looked up from germline, CDR1 is LNHNV and CDR2 is YYDKDF (reference sequence). The CDR3 has 13 residues. V lost 1 base, J lost 8 bases, and 11 bases lay in between. CDR3 sequence (DNA): TGTGCCACCAGCAGAGCACAGGGCTGGGGCTACACCTTC. It yields the protein CATSRAQGWGYTF.

The rearrangement joins TRBV7-2 to TRBJ2-7, with D perhaps matching TRBD2 (5 bases). Germline loops: CDR1 SGHTA, CDR2 FQGNSA. The length of the CDR3 is 14 residues. The V and J ends lost 5 bases and 2 bases respectively, with 13 bases between them. The CDR3 reads CASSRAAGTYEQYF. As DNA, the CDR3 is TGTGCCAGCAGCCGCGCGGCCGGGACCTACGAGCAGTACTTC.

This chain joins TRBV6-6 and TRBJ2-7; 7 positions agree with TRBD2. This CDR3 contains 14 residues. Germline lookup yields CDR1 MNHNY and CDR2 SVGAGI (reference sequence). The ends lost 5 bases at V and 3 bases at J; junction bases unmatched: 7. CDR3 nucleotides: TGTGCCAGCAGTCTATCAGCGGGATACTACGAGCAGTACTTC. It is translated as CASSLSAGYYEQYF.

The CDR3 DNA is TGTGCCAGCAGCTTAGCAGGGTCCTCCTACAATGAGCAGTTCTTC. Translated, it gives CASSLAGSSYNEQFF. The rearrangement links TRBV7-8 to TRBJ2-1; D is ambiguous. Germline values: CDR1 SGHVS, CDR2 FQNEAQ. The CDR3 is made up of 15 amino acids. Trimming took 0 bases from V and 0 from J, leaving 6 bases between them.

Only one count was recorded for this clone. The J gene is TRBJ1-2, the V gene TRBV9; unclear D gene. The V end lost 0 bases, the J end lost 13 bases, and 7 bases lay between the germline ends. CDR1 and CDR2 (germline): SGDLS, YYNGEE. The CDR3 length is 10 residues. CDR3 loop: CASSVAPVTF. DNA of the CDR3: TGTGCCAGCAGCGTAGCCCCAGTCACCTTC.

This chain uses TRBV18 with TRBJ2-5; possibly TRBD1 or TRBD2 for D (5 bases each). CDR3 size: 15 residues. V gave up 1 base and J gave up 1 base, with 10 bases separating them. The germline V gene has CDR1 KGHSH and CDR2 LQKENI. The CDR3 DNA reads as TGTGCCAGCTCACCACAAGTGGGGACCCAAGAGACCCAGTACTTC. Encoded protein: CASSPQVGTQETQYF.

The chain joins TRBV12-3 or TRBV12-4 to TRBJ2-5; D gene ambiguous. The CDR3 extends over 12 amino acids. Trimming cost V 4 bases and J 5 bases, with 8 bases left between them. CDR3 sequence (DNA): TGTGCCAGCAGTTCCTCCGGGGAGACCCAGTACTTC. Translated, it gives CASSSSGETQYF.

This sequence joins TRBV18 and TRBJ2-1; 9 bases map to TRBD2. Germline CDR1 reads KGHSH; CDR2 reads LQKENI. There are 16 residues in the CDR3. The J segment lost 5 bases and the V segment lost 3 bases, leaving 8 bases of the junction unmatched. CDR3 protein: CASSPWREGPDNEQFF. In nucleotides, the CDR3 is TGTGCCAGCTCACCGTGGCGGGAGGGCCCAGACAATGAGCAGTTCTTC.

This sequence joins TRBV9 and TRBJ2-1; D possibly corresponds to TRBD2 (5 bases). In germline, CDR1 is SGDLS, CDR2 YYNGEE. CDR3 size: 14 residues. The V end was cut by 4 bases, the J end by 11 bases, with 19 bases between. The CDR3 coding sequence is TGTGCCAGCAGCCCTTACGGCGGGCACTACCAGCAGTTCTTC. It yields the protein CASSPYGGHYQQFF.

The chain is built from TRBV6-5 and TRBJ2-7; 11 bases are a match to TRBD2. The trim removed 2 bases at V and 6 bases at J, leaving 6 bases unmatched. Germline CDR1 MNHEY, CDR2 SVGAGI. This CDR3 has 15 residues. This CDR3 is CASSYGGSGRVEQYF. The CDR3 bases are TGTGCCAGCAGTTACGGTGGTAGCGGGAGGGTCGAGCAGTACTTC.

This chain links TRBV12-2 with TRBJ2-7; the D call TRBD2 from the table was never checked on the DNA. TRBV12-2 is a recognized pseudogene. This CDR3 is built from 15 residues. CDR3 DNA: TGTGCAAGTCGCTGGTATGTAGCGGGAGATTACGAGCAGTACTTC. Its protein is CASRWYVAGDYEQYF.

The CDR3 nucleotides read TGTGCCAGCAGTTTAAATAGCGGGGAGCTGTTTTTT. Its protein product is CASSLNSGELFF. This rearrangement joins TRBV12-3 or TRBV12-4 to TRBJ2-2; D unresolved. The V gene lost 2 bases and the J gene lost 7 bases, with 5 bases spanning the gap. The CDR3 contains 12 residues.

The chain has TRBV12-5 and TRBJ1-1, with TRBD1 as a possible D gene (6 bases). Germline-derived CDR1 and CDR2 are LGHNT and FRNRAP. V dropped 0 bases and J dropped 2 bases, with 10 bases sitting between them. The CDR3 runs to 15 residues. CDR3 in DNA: TGTGCTAGTGGTTTGGTACACAGGGCCAACACTGAAGCTTTCTTT. Amino acids: CASGLVHRANTEAFF.

CDR3 in amino acids: CASSSARGTTNEQFF. DNA of the CDR3: TGTGCCAGCAGTTCCGCTCGGGGAACAACGAATGAGCAGTTCTTC. V and J are TRBV3-1 (or the pseudogene TRBV3-2) and TRBJ2-1; possibly TRBD2 for D (5 bases). Trimming cost V 6 bases and J 7 bases, with 19 bases left between them. The CDR3 sequence is 15 residues long. Germline CDR1 reads LGHDT; CDR2 reads YNNKEL (reference sequence).

This clone was counted only a few times. V and J are TRBV5-1 and TRBJ2-3; TRBD2 aligns across 14 bases. The CDR3 loop spans 16 amino acids. The J segment lost 6 bases and the V segment lost 3 bases, leaving 6 bases of the junction unmatched. Per germline, CDR1 SGHRS and CDR2 YFSETQ. The CDR3 region is CASSSTSGRAGDTQYF. CDR3 sequence (DNA): TGCGCCAGCAGCTCGACTAGCGGGAGGGCCGGGGATACGCAGTATTTT.